A single sample is the source of the 31 T cell receptor beta chains below, sequenced in a study of shared clonotypes between healthy human individuals. Produced via immunoSEQ multiplex PCR; TCRdb's table is partial and in-frame only. The table shows about half a million clones, with about four fifths occurring only once. The sample comprised PBMCs. The receptors originated from a woman between 35 and 50 years old in good health. Some clones in this sample may be carry-over from other donors' samples.

This chain connects TRBV2 to TRBJ2-7; no firm D call. V was trimmed by 5 bases and J by 0 bases, leaving 11 bases between them. Germline V gives CDR1 SNHLY, CDR2 FYNNEI. The CDR3 has 14 amino acids. This CDR3 is CASSRPGDSYEQYF. The CDR3 coding sequence is TGTGCCAGCAGTAGACCAGGTGACTCCTACGAGCAGTACTTC.

This rearrangement joins TRBV19 to TRBJ1-3, with no clear D. CDR1 is LNHDA, CDR2 SQIVND, per germline (reference sequence). V was cut by 6 bases and J by 0 bases, with 6 bases left in between. The CDR3 sequence is 13 residues long. As DNA, the CDR3 is TGTGCCAGTAGACAGTACTCTGGAAACACCATATATTTT. Translated: CASRQYSGNTIYF. Full variable domain (missing parts from reference TRBV19 and TRBJ1-3): DGGITQSPKYLFRKEGQNVTLSCEQNLNHDAMYWYRQDPGQGLRLIYYSQIVNDFQKGDIAEGYSVSREKKESFPLTVTSAQKNPTAFYLCASRQYSGNTIYFGEGSWLTVV.

CDR3 bases: TGTGCCAGCAGTTCGTCCTGGGACAGACATAGCAATCAGCCCCAGCATTTT. This codes for CASSSSWDRHSNQPQHF. This rearrangement joins TRBV28 to TRBJ1-5; 7 bases are shared with TRBD1. The germline gives CDR1 MDHEN, CDR2 SYDVKM. CDR3 length: 17 amino acids. J was trimmed by 0 bases and V by 4 bases; bases with no gene match: 9.

J is TRBJ2-2 and V is TRBV7-9; no clear D gene. This CDR3 is built from 12 residues. The V gene's germline CDR1 is SEHNR and CDR2 FQNEAQ (reference sequence). Trimming took off 2 bases at V and 4 bases at J, with 2 bases between the two ends. DNA of the CDR3: TGTGCCAGCAGCTTACCCACCGGGGAGCTGTTTTTT. Protein product: CASSLPTGELFF.

This clone has just one count. This rearrangement joins TRBV19 to TRBJ2-1; TRBD2 agrees at 14 bases. Germline assignment: CDR1 LNHDA and CDR2 SQIVND (reference sequence). This CDR3 region has 19 residues. V trimming: 3 bases; J trimming: 0 bases; junction bases outside the gene matches: 7. CDR3 sequence: CASSISGTSGSGSYNEQFF. In DNA, the CDR3 is TGTGCCAGTAGTATCTCCGGGACTAGCGGGAGTGGCTCCTACAATGAGCAGTTCTTC.

V gene TRBV7-2 combines with J gene TRBJ2-5, with D tentatively TRBD1 or TRBD2 (5 bases each). The germline V gene has CDR1 SGHTA and CDR2 FQGNSA. Trimming stripped 5 bases from V and 2 bases from J, with 18 bases between. This CDR3 has 16 amino acids. This CDR3 is CASSPRGSGGQETQYF. CDR3 nucleotide sequence: TGTGCCAGCAGCCCACGAGGAAGTGGGGGACAAGAGACCCAGTACTTC. Together with reference TRBV7-2 and TRBJ2-5, the CDR3 gives the full variable domain: GAGVSQSPSNKVTEKGKDVELRCDPISGHTALYWYRQSLGQGLEFLIYFQGNSAPDKSGLPSDRFSAERTGGSVSTLTIQRTQQEDSAVYLCASSPRGSGGQETQYFGPGTRLLVL.

Points on this clone: Sequence at one end of the junction differs from germline and may be a read error. V gene TRBV5-8 combines with J gene TRBJ2-7; TRBD2 aligns across 13 bases. In germline, CDR1 is SGHTS, CDR2 YDEGEE. The CDR3 runs 13 residues. In nucleotides, the CDR3 is TGTGCCAGCAGCTCAGGACTAGCGGGAGTCGAGAGGTTC. Protein: CASSSGLAGVERF.

This clone has just a few counts. The J gene is TRBJ1-4, the V gene TRBV4-2; 7 bases fit TRBD1. V was pared by 3 bases and J by 7 bases, with 8 bases of the junction left unmatched. This CDR3 is 15 amino acids long. Germline V lookup: CDR1 LGHNA, CDR2 YNFKEQ. Here the CDR3 reads CASSQATGKSEKLFF. The CDR3, as DNA: TGTGCCAGCAGCCAGGCGACAGGGAAGAGTGAAAAACTGTTTTTT.

V and J are TRBV5-5 and TRBJ1-2; 8 bases line up with TRBD1. J lost 1 base, V lost 4 bases, and 12 bases had no gene match. This CDR3 spans 17 amino acids. Looked up from germline, CDR1 is SGHKS and CDR2 is YYEKEE (reference sequence). This chain's CDR3 is CASSEAGTGEYNYGYTF. CDR3 sequence (DNA): TGTGCCAGCAGCGAGGCCGGGACAGGAGAGTATAACTATGGCTACACCTTC.

For this clone: Other DNA sequences in this sample translate to the same CDR3. V and J are TRBV18 and TRBJ2-1, with 8 bases lining up with TRBD2. The length of the CDR3 is 14 residues. After removal of 6 bases from V and 4 bases from J, the junction contained 5 bases not matched to a gene. The germline gives CDR1 KGHSH, CDR2 LQKENI. CDR3 coding DNA: TGTGCCAGCTCCCCCGGGACTAGTTACAATGAGCAGTTCTTC. Residues: CASSPGTSYNEQFF.

This clone showed up just a few times. V gene TRBV7-3 combines with J gene TRBJ2-2; 7 nucleotides align to TRBD2. With 6 bases clipped from V and 4 bases from J, the junction kept 5 bases outside the gene matches. This CDR3 region has 14 residues. Germline assignment: CDR1 SGHTA and CDR2 FQGTGA. CDR3 region: CASRGSSGTGELFF. The CDR3 DNA sequence: TGTGCCAGCAGGGGGTCTAGCGGCACCGGGGAGCTGTTTTTT.

The chain carries TRBV7-2 and TRBJ2-1, with TRBD2 identical over 10 bases. The CDR3 loop spans 16 amino acids. Germline V CDR1 and CDR2: SGHTA, FQGNSA. V gave up 1 base and J gave up 2 bases; unmatched junction bases: 2. The CDR3 is CASSLGLAGAYNEQFF. CDR3 nucleotide sequence: TGTGCCAGCAGCTTAGGACTAGCGGGCGCCTACAATGAGCAGTTCTTC.

This clone was seen a handful of times. This chain links TRBV28 with TRBJ1-1; D is unresolved. The CDR3 is 12 amino acids. Looked up from germline, CDR1 is MDHEN and CDR2 is SYDVKM. V was cut by 5 bases and J by 11 bases, with 15 bases left in between. This CDR3 reads CASSHPRGEAFF. In DNA, the CDR3 is TGTGCCAGCAGTCACCCCCGCGGTGAGGCTTTCTTT.

The chain employs TRBV7-2 and TRBJ2-2, with D tentatively TRBD1 (5 bases). CDR3 length: 15 residues. Germline CDR1 is SGHTA and CDR2 is FQGNSA. V dropped 6 bases and J dropped 0 bases, with 11 bases sitting between them. The CDR3 region is CASRRTNANTGELFF. The CDR3 coding sequence is TGTGCCAGCAGGAGGACAAACGCGAACACCGGGGAGCTGTTTTTT.

This chain uses TRBV7-9 with TRBJ1-1; 7 nucleotides match TRBD1. Germline V CDR1 and CDR2: SEHNR, FQNEAQ (reference sequence). V shed 2 bases, J shed 9 bases, and the junction held 15 bases outside the gene matches. The CDR3 spans 16 residues. CDR3 bases: TGTGCCAGCAGCTTACCCACCCGCCGGGACAGCCTTCAAGCTTTCTTT. Amino acids: CASSLPTRRDSLQAFF.

The V gene is TRBV6-5, the J gene TRBJ2-5, with D maybe TRBD2 (5 bases). The J call may be faulty, since TRBJ2-7 better matches the DNA end. This CDR3 has 16 amino acids. Germline V gives CDR1 MNHEY, CDR2 SVGAGI. CDR3 residues: CASSYSWTLVLGEQYF. The CDR3 region has the DNA TGTGCCAGCAGTTACTCGTGGACTCTCGTCTTGGGCGAGCAGTACTTC.

To note about this clone: This same CDR3 is encoded by further DNA sequences in the sample. The chain employs TRBV5-1 and TRBJ2-7; possibly TRBD2 for D (5 bases). The CDR3 is 12 residues long. The germline V gene has CDR1 SGHRS and CDR2 YFSETQ. V was pared by 2 bases and J by 4 bases, with 7 bases between. CDR3 sequence reads: CASSLEGYEQYF. DNA for the CDR3: TGCGCCAGCAGCTTAGAGGGTTACGAGCAGTACTTC.

The V and J genes are TRBV18 and TRBJ1-5; D uncertain. The CDR3 length is 13 residues. V was cut by 5 bases and J by 3 bases, with 8 bases left in between. Germline CDR1 is KGHSH and CDR2 is LQKENI. CDR3 region: CASSSRDNQPQHF. DNA of the CDR3: TGTGCCAGCTCATCACGAGACAATCAGCCCCAGCATTTT. Filled out from reference TRBV18 and TRBJ1-5, the complete variable domain reads NAGVMQNPRHLVRRRGQEARLRCSPMKGHSHVYWYRQLPEEGLKFMVYLQKENIIDESGMPKERFSAEFPKEGPSILRIQQVVRGDSAAYFCASSSRDNQPQHFGDGTRLSIL.

DNA of the CDR3: TGTGCCAGTGAGCTGCTCGGCGGCGGGAGTCTCACCGGGGAGCTGTTTTTT. Protein: CASELLGGGSLTGELFF. The V gene is TRBV7-6, the J gene TRBJ2-2; 7 bases are a match to TRBD2. The trim removed 9 bases at V and 4 bases at J, leaving 17 bases unmatched. CDR3 length equals 17 residues. CDR1 is SGHVS and CDR2 is FNYEAQ in the germline V gene.

The V call is TRBV19, the J call TRBJ2-2; TRBD2 matches 10 bases. Trimming removed 10 bases from V and 4 bases from J; junction bases left unmatched: 12. This CDR3 is 16 amino acids long. Germline CDR1 LNHDA, CDR2 SQIVND (reference sequence). In nucleotides, the CDR3 is TGTGCCACCAAACCCAATAGCGGGAGGCCCACCGGGGAGCTGTTTTTT. Its translation: CATKPNSGRPTGELFF.

The J gene is TRBJ2-7, the V gene TRBV9, with a tentative D call TRBD2 (6 bases). Trimming removed 3 bases from V and 5 bases from J, with 21 bases in between. Germline V CDR1 and CDR2: SGDLS, YYNGEE. There are 16 residues in the CDR3. DNA for the CDR3: TGTGCCAGCAGCGAAGAAAGCGGGTCAGACGTAAACGAGCAGTACTTC. Its translation: CASSEESGSDVNEQYF.

The chain couples TRBV7-2 to TRBJ1-2, with TRBD1 as a possible D gene (5 bases). Trimming took 2 bases from V and 0 from J, leaving 10 bases between them. CDR3 length: 15 residues. The V gene's germline CDR1 is SGHTA and CDR2 FQGNSA. CDR3 protein: CASSLIRGSNYGYTF. The CDR3 bases are TGTGCCAGCAGCTTAATCCGGGGGTCTAACTATGGCTACACCTTC.

This clone has just one count. This sequence joins TRBV6-5 and TRBJ2-3; D may correspond to TRBD1 or TRBD2 (6 bases each). Germline CDR1 MNHEY, CDR2 SVGAGI. V was shortened by 7 bases and J by 4 bases, with 15 bases between the two germline ends. CDR3 length: 14 amino acids. This CDR3 reads CASKRGPSSDTQYF. The CDR3, as DNA: TGTGCCAGCAAACGGGGGCCCTCCTCAGATACGCAGTATTTT.

The chain uses TRBV19 and TRBJ2-7, with 8 positions matching TRBD1. Germline V lookup: CDR1 LNHDA, CDR2 SQIVND (reference sequence). The CDR3 is 14 amino acids. V shed 5 bases and J 3 bases; nucleotides not matched to a gene: 6. The CDR3 DNA follows: TGTGCCAGTAGTTTGGGACAGGCTGTCTACGAGCAGTACTTC. It yields the protein CASSLGQAVYEQYF.

This chain links TRBV19 with TRBJ2-1, with 9 bases lining up with TRBD1. V lost 6 bases, J lost 1 base, and 4 bases stayed unmatched. CDR1 LNHDA and CDR2 SQIVND come from the germline V gene (reference sequence). The CDR3 consists of 15 residues. CDR3 coding DNA: TGTGCCAGTAGCCTGGACAGGGGATCCTACAATGAGCAGTTCTTC. Translating gives CASSLDRGSYNEQFF.

Only one count was recorded for this clone. The CDR3 loop reads CASSLDRGETQYF. CDR3 DNA sequence: TGTGCCAGCTCCCTCGACAGGGGGGAGACCCAGTACTTC. V is TRBV2 and J is TRBJ2-5, with 9 bases fitting TRBD1. Germline CDR1 reads SNHLY; CDR2 reads FYNNEI. J gave up 5 bases and V 8 bases, and 6 bases lay outside the gene matches. The length of the CDR3 is 13 residues.

The CDR3 spells CASSLDIRQGSEFF. The DNA for the CDR3 is TGCGCCAGCAGCTTAGATATACGACAGGGTTCTGAGTTCTTC. The rearrangement uses TRBV5-1 and TRBJ2-1; 7 bases are shared with TRBD1. V was clipped by 2 bases and J by 14 bases; unmatched bases: 13. The CDR3 runs to 14 residues. Germline V gives CDR1 SGHRS, CDR2 YFSETQ.

The chain recombines TRBV2 with TRBJ1-6; D gene unclear. The CDR3 runs 11 residues. The V end lost 7 bases, the J end lost 7 bases, and 5 bases lay between the germline ends. Per germline, CDR1 SNHLY and CDR2 FYNNEI. DNA for the CDR3: TGTGCCAGCAACGGAAATTCACCCCTCCACTTT. Protein product: CASNGNSPLHF.

The chain joins TRBV25-1 to TRBJ1-2; no clear D. V lost 1 base and J 3 bases, leaving 12 bases between the germline ends. The CDR3 totals 15 residues. The germline V gene encodes CDR1 MGHDK and CDR2 SYGVNS. The CDR3 sequence is CASSELGQDYYGYTF. CDR3 bases: TGTGCCAGCAGTGAATTAGGGCAGGACTACTATGGCTACACCTTC.

The rearrangement links TRBV5-1 to TRBJ2-1, with TRBD2 identical over 14 bases. Unmatched junction bases numbered 8, after V lost 5 bases and J lost 7 bases. Germline CDR1 is SGHRS and CDR2 is YFSETQ. CDR3 length: 16 residues. CDR3 loop: CASRGGLAGVVNEQFF. The DNA of the CDR3 is TGCGCCAGCAGAGGGGGACTAGCGGGAGTTGTGAATGAGCAGTTCTTC.

This clone was counted at least ten times. The chain couples TRBV9 to TRBJ2-1; D is unclear. The germline V and J ends were trimmed by 0 bases and 7 bases, with 14 bases remaining between them. The CDR3 has 15 amino acids. CDR1 and CDR2 (germline): SGDLS, YYNGEE. The CDR3 loop is CASSVASAQSNEQFF. The DNA of the CDR3 is TGTGCCAGCAGCGTAGCCAGCGCTCAGAGTAATGAGCAGTTCTTC.